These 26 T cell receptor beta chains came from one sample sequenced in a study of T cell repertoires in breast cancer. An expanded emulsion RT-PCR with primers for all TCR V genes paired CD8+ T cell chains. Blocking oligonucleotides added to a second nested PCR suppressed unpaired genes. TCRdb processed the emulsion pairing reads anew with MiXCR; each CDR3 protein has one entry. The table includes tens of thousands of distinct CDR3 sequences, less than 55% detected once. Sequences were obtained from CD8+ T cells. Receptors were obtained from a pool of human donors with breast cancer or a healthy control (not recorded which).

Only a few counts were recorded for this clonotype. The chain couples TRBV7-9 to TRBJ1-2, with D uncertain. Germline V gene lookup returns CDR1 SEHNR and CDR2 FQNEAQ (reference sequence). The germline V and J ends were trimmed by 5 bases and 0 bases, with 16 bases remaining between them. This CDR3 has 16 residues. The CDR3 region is CASSLIGRLANYGYTF. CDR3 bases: TGTGCCAGCAGCCTCATAGGGAGACTAGCTAACTATGGCTACACCTTC.

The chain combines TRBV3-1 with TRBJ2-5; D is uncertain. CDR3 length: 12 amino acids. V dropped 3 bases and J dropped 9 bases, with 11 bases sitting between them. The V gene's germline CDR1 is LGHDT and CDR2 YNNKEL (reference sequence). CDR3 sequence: CASSHHNTAQYF. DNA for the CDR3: TGTGCCAGCAGCCACCACAATACGGCCCAGTACTTC.

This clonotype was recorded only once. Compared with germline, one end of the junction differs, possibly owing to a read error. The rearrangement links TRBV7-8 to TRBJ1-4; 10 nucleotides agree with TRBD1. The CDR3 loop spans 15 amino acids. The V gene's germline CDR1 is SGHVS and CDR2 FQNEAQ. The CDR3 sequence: CTSSLEGTGDEKLFF. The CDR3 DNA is TGTACCAGCAGCTTAGAGGGGACAGGGGATGAAAAACTGTTTTTT. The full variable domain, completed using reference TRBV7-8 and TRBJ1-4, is GAGVSQSPRYKVAKRGQDVALRCDPISGHVSLFWYQQALGQGPEFLTYFQNEAQLDKSGLPSDRFFAERPEGSVSTLKIQRTQQEDSAVYLCTSSLEGTGDEKLFFGSGTQLSVL.

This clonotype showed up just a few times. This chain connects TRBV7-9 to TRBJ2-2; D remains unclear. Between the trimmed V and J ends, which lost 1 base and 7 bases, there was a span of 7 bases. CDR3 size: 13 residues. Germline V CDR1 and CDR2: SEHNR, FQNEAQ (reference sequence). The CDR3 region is CASSLGLYGELFF. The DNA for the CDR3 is TGTGCCAGCAGCTTAGGGCTTTACGGGGAGCTGTTTTTT.

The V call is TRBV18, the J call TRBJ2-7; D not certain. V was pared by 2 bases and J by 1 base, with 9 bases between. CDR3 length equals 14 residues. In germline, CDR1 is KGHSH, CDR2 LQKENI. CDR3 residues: CASSPRTDSYEQYF. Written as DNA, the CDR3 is TGTGCCAGCTCACCAAGGACGGATTCCTACGAGCAGTACTTC.

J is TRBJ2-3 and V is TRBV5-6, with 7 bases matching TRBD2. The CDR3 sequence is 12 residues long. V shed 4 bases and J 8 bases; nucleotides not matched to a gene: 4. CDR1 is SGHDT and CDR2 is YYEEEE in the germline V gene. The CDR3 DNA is TGTGCCAGCAGCCGGACGGGGGGTACGCAGTATTTT. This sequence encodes CASSRTGGTQYF.

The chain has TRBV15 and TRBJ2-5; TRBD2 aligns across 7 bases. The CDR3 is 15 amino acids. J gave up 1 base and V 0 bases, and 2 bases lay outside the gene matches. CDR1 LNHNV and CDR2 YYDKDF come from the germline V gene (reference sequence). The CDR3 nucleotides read TGTGCCACCAGCAGAGATCCGGGAGGCCAAGAGACCCAGTACTTC. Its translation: CATSRDPGGQETQYF.

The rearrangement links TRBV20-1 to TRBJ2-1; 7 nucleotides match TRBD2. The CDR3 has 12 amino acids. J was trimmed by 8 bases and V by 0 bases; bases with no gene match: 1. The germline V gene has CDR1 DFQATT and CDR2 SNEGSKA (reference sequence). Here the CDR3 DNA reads TGCAGTGCTAGAGATCTAGCGGATGAGCAGTTCTTC. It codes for CSARDLADEQFF.

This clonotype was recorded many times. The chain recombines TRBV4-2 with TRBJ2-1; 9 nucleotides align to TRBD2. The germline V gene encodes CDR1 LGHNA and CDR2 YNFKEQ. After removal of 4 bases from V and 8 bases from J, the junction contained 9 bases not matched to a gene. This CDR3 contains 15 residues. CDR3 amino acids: CASSRGLAFGDEQFF. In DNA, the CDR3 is TGTGCCAGCAGCCGCGGACTAGCGTTCGGGGATGAGCAGTTCTTC.

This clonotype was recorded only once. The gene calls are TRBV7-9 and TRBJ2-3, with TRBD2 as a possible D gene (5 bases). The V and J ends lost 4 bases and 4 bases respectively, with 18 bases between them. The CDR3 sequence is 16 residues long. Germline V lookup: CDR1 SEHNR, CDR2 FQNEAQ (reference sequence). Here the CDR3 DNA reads TGTGCCAGCAGCTGGTCCGTGGCTAGCCAGGCAGATACGCAGTATTTT. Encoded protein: CASSWSVASQADTQYF.

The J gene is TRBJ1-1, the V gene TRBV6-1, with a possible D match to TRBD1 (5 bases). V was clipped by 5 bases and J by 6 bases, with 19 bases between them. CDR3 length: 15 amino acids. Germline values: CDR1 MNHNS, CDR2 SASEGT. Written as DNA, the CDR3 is TGTGCCAGCAGTTTTGACGGGACCCGGAGGCCTGAAGCTTTCTTT. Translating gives CASSFDGTRRPEAFF.

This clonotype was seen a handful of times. DNA of the CDR3: TGTGCCAGCAGCGGACAGGGTTGGTACGAGCAGTACTTC. This sequence encodes CASSGQGWYEQYF. The V call is TRBV2, the J call TRBJ2-7; 8 nucleotides agree with TRBD1. CDR1 and CDR2 (germline): SNHLY, FYNNEI. Unmatched junction bases numbered 5, after V lost 6 bases and J lost 4 bases. The CDR3 runs to 13 residues.

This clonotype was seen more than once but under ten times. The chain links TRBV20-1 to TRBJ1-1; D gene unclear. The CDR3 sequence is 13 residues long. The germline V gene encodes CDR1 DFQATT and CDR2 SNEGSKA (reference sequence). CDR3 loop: CRTINRMNTEAFF. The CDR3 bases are TGCAGAACTATTAACCGAATGAACACTGAAGCTTTCTTT.

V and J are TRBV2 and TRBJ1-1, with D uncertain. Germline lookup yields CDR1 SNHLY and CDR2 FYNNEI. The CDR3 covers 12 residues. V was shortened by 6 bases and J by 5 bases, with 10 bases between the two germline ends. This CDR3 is CASRDDSTEAFF. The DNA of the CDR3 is TGTGCCAGCAGGGACGATTCAACTGAAGCTTTCTTT.

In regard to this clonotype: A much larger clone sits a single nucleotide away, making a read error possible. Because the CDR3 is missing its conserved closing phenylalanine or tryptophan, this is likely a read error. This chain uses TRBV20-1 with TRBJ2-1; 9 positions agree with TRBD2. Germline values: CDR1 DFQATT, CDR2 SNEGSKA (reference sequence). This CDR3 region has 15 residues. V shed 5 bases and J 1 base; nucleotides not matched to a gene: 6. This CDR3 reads CSAPISGGSYNEQFS. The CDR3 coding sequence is TGCAGTGCTCCGATTAGCGGGGGATCCTACAATGAGCAGTTCTCC.

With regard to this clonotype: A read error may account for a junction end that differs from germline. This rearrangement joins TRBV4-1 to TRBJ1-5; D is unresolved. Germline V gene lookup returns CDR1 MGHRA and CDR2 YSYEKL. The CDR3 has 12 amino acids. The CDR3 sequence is CASSQEAGPQRF. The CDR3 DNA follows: TGCGCCAGCAGCCAAGAGGCTGGGCCCCAGCGTTTT.

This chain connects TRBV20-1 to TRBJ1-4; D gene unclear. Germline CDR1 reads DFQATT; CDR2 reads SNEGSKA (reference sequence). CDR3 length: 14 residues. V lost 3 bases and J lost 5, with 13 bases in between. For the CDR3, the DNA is TGCAGTGCTAGCCCAGGTTTGAAGAATGAAAAACTGTTTTTT. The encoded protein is CSASPGLKNEKLFF.

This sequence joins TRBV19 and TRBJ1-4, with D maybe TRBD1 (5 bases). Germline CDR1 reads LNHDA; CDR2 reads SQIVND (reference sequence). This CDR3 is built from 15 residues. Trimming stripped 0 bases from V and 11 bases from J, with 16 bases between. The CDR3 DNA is TGTGCCAGTAGTATAGACAGGACGAGGGGATCGAAACTGTTTTTT. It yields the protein CASSIDRTRGSKLFF.

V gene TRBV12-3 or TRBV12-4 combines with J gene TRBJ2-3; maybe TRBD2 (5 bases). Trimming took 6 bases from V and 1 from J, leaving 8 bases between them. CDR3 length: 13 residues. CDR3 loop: CASRPGGTDTQYF. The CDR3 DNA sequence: TGTGCCAGCAGGCCCGGGGGCACAGATACGCAGTATTTT.

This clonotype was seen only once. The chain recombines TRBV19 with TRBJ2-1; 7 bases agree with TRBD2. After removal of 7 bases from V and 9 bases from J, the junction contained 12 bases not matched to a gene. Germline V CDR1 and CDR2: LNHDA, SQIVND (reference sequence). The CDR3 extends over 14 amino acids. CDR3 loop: CASNVGGSPPEQFF. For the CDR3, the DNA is TGTGCCAGTAATGTGGGCGGGAGCCCCCCTGAGCAGTTCTTC.

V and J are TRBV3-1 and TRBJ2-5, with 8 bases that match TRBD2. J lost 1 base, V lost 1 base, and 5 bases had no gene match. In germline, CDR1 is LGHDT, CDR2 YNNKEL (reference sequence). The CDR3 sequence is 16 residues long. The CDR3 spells CASSQGRAGVQETQYF. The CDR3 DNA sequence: TGTGCCAGCAGCCAAGGGCGAGCGGGGGTCCAAGAGACCCAGTACTTC.

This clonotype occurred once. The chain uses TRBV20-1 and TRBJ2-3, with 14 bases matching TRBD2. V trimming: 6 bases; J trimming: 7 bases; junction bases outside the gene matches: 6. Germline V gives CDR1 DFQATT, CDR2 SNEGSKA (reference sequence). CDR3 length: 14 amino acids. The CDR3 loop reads CSATGLAGDYTQYF. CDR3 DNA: TGCAGTGCCACGGGACTAGCGGGGGACTATACGCAGTATTTT.

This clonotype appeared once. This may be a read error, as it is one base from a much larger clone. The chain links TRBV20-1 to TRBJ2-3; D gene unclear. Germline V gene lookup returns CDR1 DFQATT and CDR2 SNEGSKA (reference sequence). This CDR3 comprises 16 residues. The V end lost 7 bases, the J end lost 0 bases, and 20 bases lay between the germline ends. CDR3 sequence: CSVPPSGSLSTDTQYF. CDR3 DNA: TGCAGTGTGCCCCCATCCGGCTCCCTTAGCACAGATACGCAGTATTTT.

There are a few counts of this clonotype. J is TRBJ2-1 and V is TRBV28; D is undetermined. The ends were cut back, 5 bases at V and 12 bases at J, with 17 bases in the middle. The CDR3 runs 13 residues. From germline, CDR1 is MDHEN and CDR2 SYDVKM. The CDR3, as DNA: TGTGCCAGCAGTGGCCCGGGCCAACGAGTGCAGTTCTTC. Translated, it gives CASSGPGQRVQFF.

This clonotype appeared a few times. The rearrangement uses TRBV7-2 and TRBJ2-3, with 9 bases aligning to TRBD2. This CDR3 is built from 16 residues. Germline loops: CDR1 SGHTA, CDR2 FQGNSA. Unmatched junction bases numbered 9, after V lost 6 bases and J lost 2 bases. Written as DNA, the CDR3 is TGTGCCAGCAGGACTAGCGGAAATTCAATCACAGATACGCAGTATTTT. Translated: CASRTSGNSITDTQYF.

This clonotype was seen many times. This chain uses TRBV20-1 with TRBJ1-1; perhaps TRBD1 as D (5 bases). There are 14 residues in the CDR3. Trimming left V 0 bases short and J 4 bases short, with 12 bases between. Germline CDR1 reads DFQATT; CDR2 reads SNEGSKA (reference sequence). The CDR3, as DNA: TGCAGTGCTAGAGATGCGGGACGGGCCACTGAAGCTTTCTTT. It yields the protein CSARDAGRATEAFF.